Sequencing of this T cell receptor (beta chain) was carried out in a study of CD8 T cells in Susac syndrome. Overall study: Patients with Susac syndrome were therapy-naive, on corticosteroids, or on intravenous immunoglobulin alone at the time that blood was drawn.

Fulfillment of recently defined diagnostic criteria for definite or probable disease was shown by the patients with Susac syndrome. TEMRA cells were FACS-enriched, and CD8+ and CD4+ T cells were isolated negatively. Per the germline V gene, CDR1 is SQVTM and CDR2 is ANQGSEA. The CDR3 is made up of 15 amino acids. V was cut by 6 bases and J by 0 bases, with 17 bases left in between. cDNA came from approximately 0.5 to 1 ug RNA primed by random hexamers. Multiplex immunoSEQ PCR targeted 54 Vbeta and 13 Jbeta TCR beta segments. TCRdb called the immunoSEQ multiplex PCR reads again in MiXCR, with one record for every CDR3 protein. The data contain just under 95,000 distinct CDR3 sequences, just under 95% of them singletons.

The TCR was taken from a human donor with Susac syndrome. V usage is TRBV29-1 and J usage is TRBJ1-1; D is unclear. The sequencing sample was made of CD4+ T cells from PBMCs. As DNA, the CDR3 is TGCAGCGTGGCCTTCAGGACCGATATGAACACTGAAGCTTTCTTT. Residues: CSVAFRTDMNTEAFF.